This T cell receptor (beta chain) was sequenced in a study of cytomegalovirus exposure and HLA in healthy donors. This CDR3 is built from 15 residues. J was trimmed by 4 bases and V by 3 bases; bases with no gene match: 7. Germline loops: CDR1 WSHSY, CDR2 SAAADI. Researchers ran the PCR with 60 Vbeta and 13 Jbeta primers. Profiled with immunoSEQ multiplex PCR; TCRdb holds only in-frame clones, not every one. The sample has under 200,000 clones, around 81% seen once. V and J are TRBV10-2 and TRBJ2-7; 9 bases agree with TRBD1. What was sequenced was PBMCs. The clonotype was recovered from a middle-aged man in good health and CMV-seronegative. The CDR3 reads CASSDSGTGKYEQYF. The CDR3 region has the DNA TGCGCCAGCAGTGATTCCGGGACAGGGAAGTACGAGCAGTACTTC.